Presented here are 20 T cell receptor beta chains from one specimen sequenced in a study of blood T cell repertoires in COVID-19. Assay: immunoSEQ multiplex PCR; the TCRdb copy retains only in-frame clones and omits some. This table has under 300,000 clones, over 75% appearing once. The material sequenced was peripheral blood. The receptors shown here come from a woman between 40 and 55 years old who had recovered from COVID-19.

This clone was observed a handful of times. J is TRBJ1-5 and V is TRBV25-1; D is uncertain. The CDR3 is 14 amino acids. Deletions cut 5 bases from V and 2 bases from J, with 10 bases between. Germline loops: CDR1 MGHDK, CDR2 SYGVNS. CDR3 in amino acids: CASSLGNGNQPQHF. The CDR3 DNA sequence: TGTGCCAGCAGTCTGGGCAACGGCAATCAGCCCCAGCATTTT.

This clone was seen a single time. The chain couples TRBV19 to TRBJ2-5; 9 bases agree with TRBD2. The CDR3 contains 15 residues. Trimming removed 2 bases from V and 5 bases from J; junction bases left unmatched: 6. Per germline, CDR1 LNHDA and CDR2 SQIVND (reference sequence). The CDR3 spells CASSILLAGLETQYF. CDR3 sequence (DNA): TGTGCCAGTAGTATATTGCTAGCGGGGTTGGAGACCCAGTACTTC.

The CDR3 spells CASRGTQGSESTGSKNIQYF. In DNA, the CDR3 is TGTGCCAGTAGGGGGACACAGGGATCGGAATCTACGGGTTCCAAAAACATTCAGTACTTC. The J gene is TRBJ2-4, the V gene TRBV19; possible D gene TRBD1, 6 bases. Trimming left V 6 bases short and J 2 bases short, with 29 bases between. Looked up from germline, CDR1 is LNHDA and CDR2 is SQIVND (reference sequence). This CDR3 comprises 20 residues.

The rearrangement links TRBV5-6 to TRBJ2-1; the D gene is possibly TRBD2 (6 bases). Germline V gene sequence: CDR1 SGHDT, CDR2 YYEEEE. Trimming pared 4 bases from V and 1 base from J, leaving 18 bases between. CDR3 length: 17 residues. CDR3 in DNA: TGTGCCAGCAGCCCGGCCCGCAGGGCGGGGTCCTACAATGAGCAGTTCTTC. Translated, it gives CASSPARRAGSYNEQFF.

This rearrangement joins TRBV27 to TRBJ2-7; 12 nucleotides match TRBD2. Germline CDR1 MNHEY, CDR2 SMNVEV (reference sequence). V lost 1 base and J lost 6; bases outside the gene matches: 7. The CDR3 runs to 16 residues. The CDR3 sequence: CASSLYPSGGAGEQYF. DNA of the CDR3: TGTGCCAGCAGTTTATATCCTAGCGGGGGGGCTGGCGAGCAGTACTTC.

V usage is TRBV11-1 and J usage is TRBJ2-7; TRBD1 aligns across 8 bases. Germline-derived CDR1 and CDR2 are SGHAT and FQDESV (reference sequence). The CDR3 extends over 14 amino acids. Trimming cost V 1 base and J 1 base; bases outside gene matches: 0. The CDR3 loop reads CASSLDRGSYEQYF. CDR3 sequence (DNA): TGTGCCAGCAGCTTAGACAGGGGGTCCTACGAGCAGTACTTC.

V gene TRBV6-2 or TRBV6-3 combines with J gene TRBJ2-1; 8 positions match TRBD2. J lost 3 bases, V lost 6 bases, and 13 bases had no gene match. Per germline, CDR1 MNHEY and CDR2 SVGEGT. CDR3 length equals 17 residues. The CDR3 DNA is TGTGCCAGCAGCGTTGACTTTAGCGGGACCCTCTACAATGAGCAGTTCTTC. Its translation: CASSVDFSGTLYNEQFF.

V gene TRBV27 combines with J gene TRBJ2-7; 8 bases are a match to TRBD1. The CDR3 is 16 amino acids. Looked up from germline, CDR1 is MNHEY and CDR2 is SMNVEV (reference sequence). Trimming cost V 2 bases and J 1 base; bases outside gene matches: 7. CDR3 nucleotide sequence: TGTGCCAGCAGTTTAATAGGGACAGGAAAATCCTACGAGCAGTACTTC. It codes for CASSLIGTGKSYEQYF.

The rearrangement joins TRBV5-1 to TRBJ1-5; 7 bases map to TRBD1. With 0 bases clipped from V and 3 bases from J, the junction kept 6 bases outside the gene matches. The CDR3 sequence is 16 residues long. Germline V CDR1 and CDR2: SGHRS, YFSETQ. CDR3 sequence reads: CASSLGAGGTNQPQHF. The DNA of the CDR3 is TGCGCCAGCAGCTTGGGGGCAGGGGGGACCAATCAGCCCCAGCATTTT.

This chain joins TRBV7-9 and TRBJ1-2; unclear D gene. The germline V gene encodes CDR1 SEHNR and CDR2 FQNEAQ (reference sequence). V lost 10 bases and J lost 0, with 15 bases in between. The CDR3 runs to 14 residues. The CDR3 nucleotides read TGTGCCACCCCTTCTCCAGAATCTAACTATGGCTACACCTTC. This translates into CATPSPESNYGYTF.

V and J are TRBV19 and TRBJ2-7, with TRBD1 matching over 7 bases. The CDR3 covers 15 residues. The V gene's germline CDR1 is LNHDA and CDR2 SQIVND (reference sequence). Trimming cost V 2 bases and J 2 bases; bases outside gene matches: 6. The CDR3 here is CASSIMTGITYEQYF. CDR3 DNA sequence: TGTGCCAGTAGTATAATGACAGGGATCACCTACGAGCAGTACTTC.

V gene TRBV6-6 combines with J gene TRBJ2-2, with a tentative D call TRBD1 (5 bases). From germline, CDR1 is MNHNY and CDR2 SVGAGI (reference sequence). V dropped 7 bases and J dropped 4 bases, with 10 bases sitting between them. The CDR3 sequence is 13 residues long. The CDR3 protein is CASNQGFTGELFF. In nucleotides, the CDR3 is TGTGCCAGCAATCAGGGATTCACCGGGGAGCTGTTTTTT.

J is TRBJ2-7 and V is TRBV11-2; possible D gene TRBD2, 6 bases. V dropped 0 bases and J dropped 1 base, with 16 bases sitting between them. Germline CDR1 is SGHAT and CDR2 is FQNNGV. This CDR3 is 17 amino acids long. The CDR3 protein is CASSLDRGTFSSYEQYF. CDR3 DNA sequence: TGTGCCAGCAGCTTAGATCGGGGGACTTTCTCGTCCTACGAGCAGTACTTC.

V is TRBV7-3 and J is TRBJ2-3; possibly TRBD2 for D (6 bases). Germline CDR1 and CDR2: SGHTA and FQGTGA. V was shortened by 0 bases and J by 6 bases, with 13 bases between the two germline ends. The CDR3 sequence is 15 residues long. Here the CDR3 DNA reads TGTGCCAGCAGCTTAACGTTCGGGGGAAGGGATACGCAGTATTTT. Translated, it gives CASSLTFGGRDTQYF.

The CDR3 DNA follows: TGTGCCAGCAGCTCAGGACTAGCGGGAGGGAGCTCCTACAATGAGCAGTTCTTC. Amino acid sequence: CASSSGLAGGSSYNEQFF. The chain carries TRBV5-4 and TRBJ2-1; 15 nucleotides agree with TRBD2. Per the germline V gene, CDR1 is SGHNT and CDR2 is YYREEE (reference sequence). V shed 3 bases, J shed 0 bases, and the junction held 4 bases outside the gene matches. The CDR3 sequence is 18 residues long.

The V and J genes are TRBV20-1 and TRBJ2-7; 13 bases line up with TRBD2. Trimming took 3 bases from V and 0 from J; bases not matched to a gene: 20. CDR1 is DFQATT, CDR2 SNEGSKA, per germline (reference sequence). The CDR3 loop spans 21 amino acids. Written as DNA, the CDR3 is TGCAGTGCTAGTGGGTTTTACGGACTAGCGGGGGCCCTTACCCACTCCTACGAGCAGTACTTC. As protein: CSASGFYGLAGALTHSYEQYF.

The V gene is TRBV19, the J gene TRBJ2-7; TRBD2 might be the D (5 bases). The CDR3 consists of 14 residues. Trimming removed 4 bases at V and 1 base at J, with 11 bases between. In germline, CDR1 is LNHDA, CDR2 SQIVND (reference sequence). The CDR3: CASSSSTKSYEQYF. The CDR3 coding sequence is TGTGCCAGTAGTAGCTCGACTAAGTCCTACGAGCAGTACTTC.

The genes are TRBV27 and TRBJ1-1; D may be TRBD1 (5 bases). Germline values: CDR1 MNHEY, CDR2 SMNVEV (reference sequence). V was pared by 6 bases and J by 5 bases, with 13 bases between. The CDR3 sequence is 13 residues long. The CDR3: CASSLVGGTEAFF. DNA of the CDR3: TGTGCCAGCAGCCTAGTGGGGGGTACTGAAGCTTTCTTT.

This clone was detected a few times. The V gene is TRBV11-3, the J gene TRBJ2-7; 8 positions agree with TRBD1. Losses at the gene ends were 0 bases for V and 3 bases for J; bases not matched to a gene: 4. Germline lookup yields CDR1 SGHNT and CDR2 YENEEA. The CDR3 totals 15 residues. The CDR3 region has the DNA TGTGCCAGCAGCTTAGATCCCGGGACAGGCTACGAGCAGTACTTC. It translates to CASSLDPGTGYEQYF. Full variable domain (remainder filled in from reference TRBV11-3 and TRBJ2-7): EAGVVQSPRYKIIEKKQPVAFWCNPISGHNTLYWYLQNLGQGPELLIRYENEEAVDDSQLPKDRFSAERLKGVDSTLKIQPAELGDSAVYLCASSLDPGTGYEQYFGPGTRLTVT.

The rearrangement joins TRBV27 to TRBJ1-2; D is perhaps TRBD1 (6 bases). CDR1 MNHEY and CDR2 SMNVEV come from the germline V gene (reference sequence). This CDR3 spans 14 amino acids. Trimming stripped 6 bases from V and 4 bases from J, with 15 bases between. In nucleotides, the CDR3 is TGTGCCAGCAGGCTACGGGGGGCGGGCTATGGCTACACCTTC. The encoded protein is CASRLRGAGYGYTF.